A single sample gave rise to the 28 T cell receptor beta chains below, sequenced in a study of identical twins. TCRdb re-derived calls from the 5' RACE reads in MiXCR, one entry per CDR3 protein. The sample yields 450,000 or so distinct CDR3 sequences, 14% seen once. This sample also belongs to another study, concerning yellow fever vaccine responses in identical twins.

The specimen sequenced was CD4+ T cells sorted from blood. The receptors stem from a woman between 18 and 29 years old in good health.

This clonotype was picked up a small number of times. The chain carries TRBV15 and TRBJ1-5; no firm D call. The germline V gene has CDR1 LNHNV and CDR2 YYDKDF (reference sequence). The V and J ends lost 5 bases and 5 bases respectively, with 10 bases between them. The CDR3 covers 13 residues. The CDR3 is CATSGQRHQPQHF. DNA for the CDR3: TGTGCCACCAGCGGGCAGCGGCATCAGCCCCAGCATTTT.

This clonotype has ten or more counts. CDR3 bases: TGCGCCAGCAGCTTAGACAGGGGGACCACAGATACGCAGTATTTT. Translated: CASSLDRGTTDTQYF. The chain links TRBV5-1 to TRBJ2-3; 9 nucleotides align to TRBD1. Germline CDR1 and CDR2: SGHRS and YFSETQ. Trimming took 2 bases from V and 2 from J; bases not matched to a gene: 3. The CDR3 covers 15 residues.

The V call is TRBV5-1, the J call TRBJ2-2, with a tentative D call TRBD2 (7 bases). The germline V gene encodes CDR1 SGHRS and CDR2 YFSETQ. Trimming removed 4 bases at V and 6 bases at J, with 25 bases between. CDR3 size: 18 residues. The CDR3 sequence: CASSPAAGASKGAGELFF. For the CDR3, the DNA is TGCGCCAGCAGCCCCGCTGCGGGGGCCTCAAAGGGGGCCGGGGAGCTGTTTTTT. The whole variable domain, filled in from reference TRBV5-1 and TRBJ2-2, reads KAGVTQTPRYLIKTRGQQVTLSCSPISGHRSVSWYQQTPGQGLQFLFEYFSETQRNKGNFPGRFSGRQFSNSRSEMNVSTLELGDSALYLCASSPAAGASKGAGELFFGEGSRLTVL.

This clonotype was counted many times. One end of the junction fails to match germline, which may point to a read error. The V gene is TRBV12-3 or TRBV12-4, the J gene TRBJ2-3; 9 positions agree with TRBD2. The length of the CDR3 is 14 residues. The CDR3 reads CASSWGLATDTQYF. Here the CDR3 DNA reads TGCGCCAGCAGCTGGGGACTAGCCACAGATACGCAGTATTTT.

This rearrangement joins TRBV4-3 to TRBJ2-5; D remains ambiguous. Trimming shortened V by 7 bases and J by 8 bases, and 11 bases separated the two germline ends. The CDR3 is 11 residues long. The germline V gene encodes CDR1 LGHNA and CDR2 YSLEER. The CDR3 here is CASNSFHTQYF. CDR3 bases: TGCGCCAGCAACTCATTCCACACCCAGTACTTC.

This clonotype was seen at least ten times. V and J are TRBV12-3 or TRBV12-4 and TRBJ2-7; the D gene could be TRBD1 or TRBD2 (7 bases each). This CDR3 spans 13 amino acids. V lost 5 bases and J lost 2, with 10 bases in between. The CDR3 bases are TGTGCCAGCAGTCCAGGGGGGGCCTACGAGCAGTACTTC. Translating it yields CASSPGGAYEQYF.

V gene TRBV4-2 combines with J gene TRBJ1-3, with D maybe TRBD1 (5 bases). The CDR3 extends over 15 amino acids. Looked up from germline, CDR1 is LGHNA and CDR2 is YNFKEQ. V was shortened by 0 bases and J by 5 bases, with 11 bases between the two germline ends. The DNA of the CDR3 is TGTGCCAGCAGCCAAGATCCGGGGGAGAGAAACACCATATATTTT. It specifies CASSQDPGERNTIYF.

The chain links TRBV28 to TRBJ2-4, with unresolved D. There are 15 residues in the CDR3. The germline gives CDR1 MDHEN, CDR2 SYDVKM. V dropped 3 bases and J dropped 2 bases, with 11 bases sitting between them. The chain's CDR3 is CASSFIGETKNIQYF. The CDR3 bases are TGTGCCAGCAGTTTTATCGGCGAAACCAAAAACATTCAGTACTTC.

This clonotype was seen only a few times. The chain links TRBV7-2 to TRBJ1-4; D remains ambiguous. This CDR3 is 15 amino acids long. The germline CDR1 and CDR2 sequences are SGHTA and FQGNSA. Trimming took 6 bases from V and 10 from J, leaving 21 bases between them. The CDR3 nucleotides read TGTGCCAGCAGTCCGAGGGAGGGTGCGATGGGAAAACTGTTTTTT. Its protein product is CASSPREGAMGKLFF.

The V and J genes are TRBV6-5 and TRBJ2-7; possible D gene TRBD1, 5 bases. Germline values: CDR1 MNHEY, CDR2 SVGAGI. The CDR3 loop spans 12 amino acids. Trimming removed 8 bases at V and 3 bases at J, with 11 bases between. In DNA, the CDR3 is TGTGCCAGCCAGCAGGGCAACTACGAGCAGTACTTC. Residues: CASQQGNYEQYF.

This clonotype occurred a few times. The genes are TRBV28 and TRBJ2-2; no firm D call. The CDR3 has 15 residues. V was clipped by 6 bases and J by 6 bases, with 17 bases between them. The V gene's germline CDR1 is MDHEN and CDR2 SYDVKM. Written as DNA, the CDR3 is TGTGCCAGCAGCCAATGGTTAGGGTCTGCCGGGGAGCTGTTTTTT. Translating gives CASSQWLGSAGELFF.

The chain joins TRBV9 to TRBJ2-3, with unresolved D. Trimming took off 4 bases at V and 6 bases at J, with 9 bases between the two ends. This CDR3 has 12 residues. The germline CDR1 and CDR2 sequences are SGDLS and YYNGEE. The CDR3 loop is CASSIAFDTQYF. CDR3 in DNA: TGTGCCAGCAGCATCGCTTTCGATACGCAGTATTTT.

This chain uses TRBV5-1 with TRBJ2-7; D may correspond to TRBD1 or TRBD2 (5 bases each). CDR3 size: 13 residues. The ends were cut back, 0 bases at V and 9 bases at J, with 13 bases in the middle. Germline assignment: CDR1 SGHRS and CDR2 YFSETQ. The CDR3 protein is CASSLAETGGQYF. CDR3 DNA: TGCGCCAGCAGCTTGGCAGAAACAGGAGGGCAGTACTTC.

The V and J genes are TRBV20-1 and TRBJ1-1; D may be TRBD1 (5 bases). Germline CDR1 DFQATT, CDR2 SNEGSKA (reference sequence). CDR3 length: 14 amino acids. V was shortened by 6 bases and J by 0 bases, with 14 bases between the two germline ends. The CDR3: CSAIRQLMNTEAFF. CDR3 bases: TGCAGTGCAATCCGACAGCTAATGAACACTGAAGCTTTCTTT.

The chain employs TRBV12-3 or TRBV12-4 and TRBJ2-7; D is unclear. CDR3 length: 12 residues. V gave up 4 bases and J gave up 4 bases, with 8 bases separating them. CDR3 sequence (DNA): TGTGCCAGCAGTTCCCGAAATTACGAGCAGTACTTC. It translates to CASSSRNYEQYF.

This clonotype was counted ten times or more. This sequence joins TRBV10-3 and TRBJ2-3, with D hard to call. Trimming stripped 6 bases from V and 6 bases from J, with 13 bases between. CDR3 length equals 13 residues. From germline, CDR1 is ENHRY and CDR2 SYGVKD. CDR3 amino acids: CAIRGDARDTQYF. As DNA, the CDR3 is TGTGCCATCAGAGGAGATGCCCGGGATACGCAGTATTTT.

The chain is built from TRBV20-1 and TRBJ2-3; no definite D call. With 5 bases removed from V and 6 bases from J, the gap between germline ends came to 12 bases. This CDR3 has 12 residues. Germline V lookup: CDR1 DFQATT, CDR2 SNEGSKA (reference sequence). CDR3 bases: TGCAGTGCTTCCCGCCCTTCGGATACGCAGTATTTT. Residues: CSASRPSDTQYF.

The chain has TRBV3-1 and TRBJ2-7, with TRBD2 as a possible D gene (5 bases). The V end lost 7 bases, the J end lost 2 bases, and 18 bases lay between the germline ends. The CDR3 contains 15 residues. Looked up from germline, CDR1 is LGHDT and CDR2 is YNNKEL (reference sequence). The chain's CDR3 is CASKRGLSRAYEQYF. The CDR3 nucleotides read TGTGCCAGCAAAAGAGGACTCTCGAGGGCCTACGAGCAGTACTTC.

V usage is TRBV20-1 and J usage is TRBJ2-3, with D tentatively TRBD1 or TRBD2 (5 bases each). The CDR3 consists of 13 residues. Trimming removed 5 bases at V and 1 base at J, with 10 bases between. Germline CDR1 DFQATT, CDR2 SNEGSKA (reference sequence). CDR3 in amino acids: CSAPGTRTDTQYF. CDR3 nucleotides: TGCAGTGCTCCTGGGACCCGCACAGATACGCAGTATTTT.

V gene TRBV15 combines with J gene TRBJ2-1; 10 bases agree with TRBD2. V lost 4 bases, J lost 6 bases, and 6 bases stayed unmatched. Looked up from germline, CDR1 is LNHNV and CDR2 is YYDKDF (reference sequence). The CDR3 is made up of 15 amino acids. Here the CDR3 reads CATSNSGRKGNEQFF. The CDR3 bases are TGTGCCACCAGCAATAGCGGGAGGAAGGGCAATGAGCAGTTCTTC.

This clonotype has a handful of counts. The gene calls are TRBV27 and TRBJ1-6, with D unclear. This CDR3 spans 15 amino acids. V was cut by 6 bases and J by 8 bases, with 17 bases left in between. CDR1 and CDR2 (germline): MNHEY, SMNVEV (reference sequence). The CDR3 bases are TGTGCCAGCAGAGGATACAGAACCGGAGATTCACCCCTCCACTTT. This gives the protein CASRGYRTGDSPLHF.

This clonotype was observed a handful of times. The chain uses TRBV5-1 and TRBJ2-1, with 9 bases matching TRBD2. There are 16 residues in the CDR3. V shed 2 bases and J 0 bases; nucleotides not matched to a gene: 3. Germline CDR1 and CDR2: SGHRS and YFSETQ. CDR3 DNA sequence: TGCGCCAGCAGCTTTAATAGCGGGAGCTCCTACAATGAGCAGTTCTTC. This codes for CASSFNSGSSYNEQFF. Based on the CDR3 plus reference TRBV5-1 and TRBJ2-1, the full variable domain is KAGVTQTPRYLIKTRGQQVTLSCSPISGHRSVSWYQQTPGQGLQFLFEYFSETQRNKGNFPGRFSGRQFSNSRSEMNVSTLELGDSALYLCASSFNSGSSYNEQFFGPGTRLTVL.

This clonotype was detected a few times. The chain recombines TRBV10-2 with TRBJ2-4; D is uncertain. The ends were cut back, 2 bases at V and 4 bases at J, with 3 bases in the middle. Germline V gene data show CDR1 as WSHSY and CDR2 as SAAADI. The CDR3 runs to 12 residues. Written as DNA, the CDR3 is TGCGCCAGCAGTGAGAGGAAAAACATTCAGTACTTC. Amino acid sequence: CASSERKNIQYF.

This clonotype was detected ten times or more. This rearrangement joins TRBV6-5 to TRBJ2-3; 7 nucleotides line up with TRBD1. CDR1 and CDR2 (germline): MNHEY, SVGAGI. The length of the CDR3 is 16 residues. V was clipped by 5 bases and J by 1 base; unmatched bases: 9. The CDR3 spells CASSTLPGQGTDTQYF. The CDR3 region has the DNA TGTGCCAGCAGTACTCTCCCCGGACAGGGCACAGATACGCAGTATTTT.

This clonotype has a handful of counts. The chain combines TRBV2 with TRBJ2-1; 9 nucleotides align to TRBD2. CDR3 length equals 16 residues. CDR1 is SNHLY and CDR2 is FYNNEI in the germline V gene. With V trimmed by 3 bases and J by 10 bases, 13 bases remained unmatched. The CDR3 DNA is TGTGCCAGCAGTGAGTTTGGGCTAGCGGGAAACCAAGAGCAGTTCTTC. This sequence encodes CASSEFGLAGNQEQFF.

The gene calls are TRBV7-2 and TRBJ2-3; D is possibly TRBD1 or TRBD2 (5 bases each). The V gene lost 4 bases and the J gene lost 0 bases, with 17 bases spanning the gap. Per germline, CDR1 SGHTA and CDR2 FQGNSA. This CDR3 contains 17 residues. CDR3: CASSYRGGTTSTDTQYF. The CDR3 nucleotides read TGTGCCAGCAGCTACCGTGGGGGAACGACTAGCACAGATACGCAGTATTTT.

The rearrangement links TRBV5-1 to TRBJ2-5; no reliable D call. This CDR3 spans 14 amino acids. V shed 4 bases and J shed 8 bases, with 18 bases lying between them. Per germline, CDR1 SGHRS and CDR2 YFSETQ. The CDR3: CASSIGQSQRTQYF. The DNA of the CDR3 is TGCGCCAGCAGCATTGGCCAGAGCCAACGAACCCAGTACTTC.

The chain is built from TRBV6-2 or TRBV6-3 and TRBJ2-1; 12 positions match TRBD2. CDR3 length equals 18 residues. The trim removed 6 bases at V and 10 bases at J, leaving 19 bases unmatched. The V gene's germline CDR1 is MNHEY and CDR2 SVGEGT. The CDR3 region is CASRPTLLSSGRAKEQFF. The CDR3 nucleotides read TGTGCCAGCAGGCCCACCCTATTGTCTAGCGGGAGGGCAAAAGAGCAGTTCTTC.